The 2 T cell receptor beta chains in this list originate from one sample, sequenced in a study of T cell responses to AZD1222 COVID-19 vaccine. The repertoire was sequenced with immunoSEQ multiplex PCR; TCRdb's copy has only in-frame clones and lacks some. The sample records some 120,000 clones, 91% being singletons. The source material was peripheral blood, sampled on day 0 of AZD1222 vaccination. These TCRs come from an adult in good health.

This clone was seen only once. This chain uses TRBV7-9 with TRBJ1-3; D is unclear. The V gene lost 4 bases and the J gene lost 0 bases, with 7 bases spanning the gap. In germline, CDR1 is SEHNR, CDR2 FQNEAQ (reference sequence). This CDR3 region has 14 residues. CDR3 region: CASSSRVSGNTIYF. For the CDR3, the DNA is TGTGCCAGCAGCTCCCGGGTCTCTGGAAACACCATATATTTT.

The rearrangement joins TRBV29-1 to TRBJ1-1; a weak D match, TRBD1 (6 bases). Trimming took off 7 bases at V and 4 bases at J, with 16 bases between the two ends. The germline V gene has CDR1 SQVTM and CDR2 ANQGSEA. The CDR3 has 13 residues. For the CDR3, the DNA is TGCAGCGCCGCACAGGGACGGGTCACTGAAGCTTTCTTT. It is translated as CSAAQGRVTEAFF.